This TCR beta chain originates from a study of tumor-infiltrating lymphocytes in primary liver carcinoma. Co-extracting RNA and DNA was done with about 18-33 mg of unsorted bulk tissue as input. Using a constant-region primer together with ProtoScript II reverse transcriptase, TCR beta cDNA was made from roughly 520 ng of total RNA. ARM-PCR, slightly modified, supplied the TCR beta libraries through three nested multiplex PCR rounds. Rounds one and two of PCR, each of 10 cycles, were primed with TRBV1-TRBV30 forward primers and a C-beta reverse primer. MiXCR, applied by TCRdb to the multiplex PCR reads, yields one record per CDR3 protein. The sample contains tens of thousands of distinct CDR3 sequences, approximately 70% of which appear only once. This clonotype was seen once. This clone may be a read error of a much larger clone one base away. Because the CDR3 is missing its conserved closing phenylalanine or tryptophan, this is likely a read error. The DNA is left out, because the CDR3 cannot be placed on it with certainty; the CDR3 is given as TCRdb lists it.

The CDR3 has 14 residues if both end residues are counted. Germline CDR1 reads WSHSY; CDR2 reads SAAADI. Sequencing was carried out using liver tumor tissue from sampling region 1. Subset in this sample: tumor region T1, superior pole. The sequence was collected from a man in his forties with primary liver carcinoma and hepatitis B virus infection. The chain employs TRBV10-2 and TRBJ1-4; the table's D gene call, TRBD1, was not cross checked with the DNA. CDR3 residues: CASSETTGDEKPFV.